This TCR beta chain was profiled in a study of blood T cell repertoires in COVID-19. This clone was picked up one time. With 5 bases removed from V and 5 bases from J, the gap between germline ends came to 6 bases. The CDR3 covers 12 residues. Germline CDR1 is MNHEY and CDR2 is SMNVEV (reference sequence). The assay was immunoSEQ multiplex PCR, and TCRdb's table has in-frame clones only and misses some. This sample has 250,000 to 400,000 clones; more than 70% occur once, and the top ten carry around 1.6%. This clonotype originated in a woman in her thirties with COVID-19, enrolled during active disease. This chain uses TRBV27 with TRBJ2-2; the D is unclear. Material for sequencing was peripheral blood. The CDR3, as DNA: TGTGCCAGCAGTCCCTCGACCGGGGAGCTGTTTTTT. Its translation is CASSPSTGELFF.